This note documents a single T cell receptor (beta chain) sequence. This entry is derived from a study of blood T cell repertoires in COVID-19. Study-wide context: From the United States, Italy and Spain came samples of acute and convalescent COVID-19. Sample material is recorded as cDNA or gDNA derived from T cells, B-cell-depleted T cells, or PBMCs.

Under the authors' procedure: Amplified reference gene primers provided the basis for estimating nucleated cell counts. Assay used: immunoSEQ multiplex PCR; TCRdb lists only in-frame clones, some missing. V, J and clone size are those of that table, while D and trimming were read from the DNA. The sample lists about 91,000 clones; about 76% were seen once. The sequence was obtained from a woman older than 75 with acute or convalescent COVID-19. Sequences were obtained from peripheral blood.

The CDR3 spells CASRGTYRGNNQPQHF. The CDR3, as DNA: TGTGCCAGCAGAGGGACCTACAGGGGGAACAATCAGCCCCAGCATTTT. V is TRBV28 and J is TRBJ1-5; 8 nucleotides line up with TRBD1. This CDR3 spans 16 amino acids. The germline V gene encodes CDR1 MDHEN and CDR2 SYDVKM. J gave up 3 bases and V 6 bases, and 10 bases lay outside the gene matches.